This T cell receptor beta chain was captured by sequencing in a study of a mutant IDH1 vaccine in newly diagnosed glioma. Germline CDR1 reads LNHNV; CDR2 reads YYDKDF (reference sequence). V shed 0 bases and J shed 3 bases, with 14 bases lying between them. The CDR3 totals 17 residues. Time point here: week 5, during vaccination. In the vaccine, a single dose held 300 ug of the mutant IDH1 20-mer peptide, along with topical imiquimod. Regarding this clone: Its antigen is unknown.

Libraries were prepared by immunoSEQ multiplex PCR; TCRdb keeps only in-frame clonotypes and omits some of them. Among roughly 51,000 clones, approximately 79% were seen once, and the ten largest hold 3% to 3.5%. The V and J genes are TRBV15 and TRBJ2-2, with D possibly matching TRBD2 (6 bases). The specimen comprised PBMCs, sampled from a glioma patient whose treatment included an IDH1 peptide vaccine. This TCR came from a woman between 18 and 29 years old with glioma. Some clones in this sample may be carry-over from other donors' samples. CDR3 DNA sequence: TGTGCCACCAGCAGAGATCAGGGACTTCCCCACACCGGGGAGCTGTTTTTT. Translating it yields CATSRDQGLPHTGELFF.